The rows below give T cell receptor beta chains drawn from one sample of a study of tumour-infiltrating T cells in Burkitt lymphoma. Clones were read by immunoSEQ multiplex PCR, and TCRdb kept only the in-frame ones, dropping some. In the table there are around 48,000 clones, 31% of which are singletons. Material for sequencing was tumor tissue. These receptors were collected from a human donor with Burkitt lymphoma. CDR3s include the opening cysteine and the closing phenylalanine or tryptophan. The order of the fields is clone size, D gene, V gene, J gene, CDR3 DNA, CDR3 protein. The D gene is left open where the match is weak. Only part of the rows carry a size: once, few, many, or a class if the clone is expanded.

clone_size: NA
d_call: NA
v_call: TRBV28
j_call: TRBJ1-5
cdr3_nt: TGTGCCAGCAGTTTACGGGGGTGGCCCCAGCATTTT
cdr3_aa: CASSLRGWPQHF

clone_size: NA
d_call: NA
v_call: TRBV5-8
j_call: TRBJ2-2
cdr3_nt: TGTGCCAGCAGCTCCCGACTAGTAGCCGGGGAGCTGTTTTTT
cdr3_aa: CASSSRLVAGELFF

clone_size: NA
d_call: NA
v_call: TRBV2
j_call: TRBJ1-4
cdr3_nt: TGTGCCAGCAGTGACAGGGTGGCTAATGAAAAACTGTTTTTT
cdr3_aa: CASSDRVANEKLFF

clone_size: NA
d_call: NA
v_call: TRBV7-2
j_call: TRBJ1-5
cdr3_nt: TGTGCCAGCAGCTTATTGGGGCAGGGCAATCAGCCCCAGCATTTT
cdr3_aa: CASSLLGQGNQPQHF

clone_size: NA
d_call: NA
v_call: TRBV15
j_call: TRBJ2-1
cdr3_nt: TGTGCCACCAGCAGAGTAGGGACTGGCTCCTACAATGAGCAGTTCTTC
cdr3_aa: CATSRVGTGSYNEQFF

clone_size: NA
d_call: NA
v_call: TRBV4-1
j_call: TRBJ1-2
cdr3_nt: TGCGCCAGCAGCCAAAAAGGTGGGGGGCACTATGGCTACACCTTC
cdr3_aa: CASSQKGGGHYGYTF

clone_size: few
d_call: NA
v_call: TRBV4-1
j_call: TRBJ2-5
cdr3_nt: TGCGCCAGCAGCCTCTCATTCCCCGCAGATGTGGAGACCCAGTACTTC
cdr3_aa: CASSLSFPADVETQYF

clone_size: NA
d_call: NA
v_call: TRBV5-1
j_call: TRBJ2-7
cdr3_nt: TGCGCCAGCAGCCCCGTTCCGGGACAAGTCTACGAGCAGTACTTC
cdr3_aa: CASSPVPGQVYEQYF

clone_size: NA
d_call: NA
v_call: TRBV6-5
j_call: TRBJ1-4
cdr3_nt: TGTGCCAGCAGGGAGGGGCCAACTAATGAAAAACTGTTTTTT
cdr3_aa: CASREGPTNEKLFF

clone_size: NA
d_call: NA
v_call: TRBV10-2
j_call: TRBJ1-1
cdr3_nt: TGCGCCAGCAGTAGGTTGGCAGGGAGGGGGGACACTGAAGCTTTCTTT
cdr3_aa: CASSRLAGRGDTEAFF

clone_size: NA
d_call: NA
v_call: TRBV5-6
j_call: TRBJ2-7
cdr3_nt: TGTGCCAGCAGCTTTAGAGACAGGCTTCTTGGCGAGCAGTACTTC
cdr3_aa: CASSFRDRLLGEQYF